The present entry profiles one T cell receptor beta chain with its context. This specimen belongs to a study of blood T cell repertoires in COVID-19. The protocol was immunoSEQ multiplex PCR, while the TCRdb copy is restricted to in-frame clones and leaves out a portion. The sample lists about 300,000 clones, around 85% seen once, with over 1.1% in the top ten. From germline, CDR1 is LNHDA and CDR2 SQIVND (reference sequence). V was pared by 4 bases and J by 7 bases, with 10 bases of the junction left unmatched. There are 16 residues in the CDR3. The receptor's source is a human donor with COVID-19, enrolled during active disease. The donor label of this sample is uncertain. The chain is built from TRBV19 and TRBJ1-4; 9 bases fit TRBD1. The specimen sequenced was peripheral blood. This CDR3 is CASSTPATGGGEKLFF. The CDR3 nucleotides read TGTGCCAGTAGTACCCCCGCGACAGGGGGAGGTGAAAAACTGTTTTTT.